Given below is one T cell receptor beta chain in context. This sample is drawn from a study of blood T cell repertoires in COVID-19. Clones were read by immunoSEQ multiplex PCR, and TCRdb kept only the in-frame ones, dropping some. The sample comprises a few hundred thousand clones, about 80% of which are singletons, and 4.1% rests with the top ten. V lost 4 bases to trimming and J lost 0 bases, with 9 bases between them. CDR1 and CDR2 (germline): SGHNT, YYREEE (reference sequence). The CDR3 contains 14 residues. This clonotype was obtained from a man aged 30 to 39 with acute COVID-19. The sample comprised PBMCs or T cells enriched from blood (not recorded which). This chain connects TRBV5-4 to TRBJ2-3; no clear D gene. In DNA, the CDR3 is TGTGCCAGCAGCCTGAGCTCTAGCACAGATACGCAGTATTTT. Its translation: CASSLSSSTDTQYF.